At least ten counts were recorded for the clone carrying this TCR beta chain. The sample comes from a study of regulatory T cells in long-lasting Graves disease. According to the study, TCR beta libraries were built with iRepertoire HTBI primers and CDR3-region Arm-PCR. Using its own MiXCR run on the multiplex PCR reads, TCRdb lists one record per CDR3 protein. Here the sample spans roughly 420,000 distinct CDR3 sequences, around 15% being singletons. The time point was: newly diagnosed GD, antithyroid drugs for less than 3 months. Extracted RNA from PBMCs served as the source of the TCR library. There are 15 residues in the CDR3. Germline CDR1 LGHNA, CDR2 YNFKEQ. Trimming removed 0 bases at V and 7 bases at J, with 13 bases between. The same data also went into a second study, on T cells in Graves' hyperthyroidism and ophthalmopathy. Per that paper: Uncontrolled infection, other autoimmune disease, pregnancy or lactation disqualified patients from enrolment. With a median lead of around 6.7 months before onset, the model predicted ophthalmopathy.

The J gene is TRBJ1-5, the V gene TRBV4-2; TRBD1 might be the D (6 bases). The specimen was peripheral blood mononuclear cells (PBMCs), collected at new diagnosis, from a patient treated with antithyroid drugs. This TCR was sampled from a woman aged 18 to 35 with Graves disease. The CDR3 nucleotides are TGTGCCAGCAGCCAAGATCATGGAGGGGGGCAGCCCCAGCATTTT. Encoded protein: CASSQDHGGGQPQHF.